The 4 T cell receptor beta chains below were found in one sample sequenced in a study of technical replicates of blood from a handful of donors. The repertoire was sequenced with immunoSEQ multiplex PCR; TCRdb's copy has only in-frame clones and lacks some. This table holds approximately 59,000 clones, around 87% found once. Sequenced: PBMCs. The source of these receptors is a human donor in good health. Some clones in this sample may be carry-over from other donors' samples.

The chain has TRBV7-2 and TRBJ2-7; a weak D match, TRBD1 (5 bases). The CDR3 consists of 15 residues. CDR1 and CDR2 (germline): SGHTA, FQGNSA. The V and J ends lost 5 bases and 3 bases respectively, with 17 bases between them. The CDR3 region has the DNA TGTGCCAGCAGCCCTCGACAGCGTGAACTCTACGAGCAGTACTTC. It is translated as CASSPRQRELYEQYF.

This chain uses TRBV27 with TRBJ1-1, with D possibly being TRBD1 (6 bases). The CDR3 is made up of 17 amino acids. V was clipped by 9 bases and J by 0 bases, with 23 bases between them. CDR1 and CDR2 (germline): MNHEY, SMNVEV (reference sequence). CDR3 nucleotide sequence: TGTGCCAGGAGCTTCGGACAGCGAAATTCCATGAACACTGAAGCTTTCTTT. This translates into CARSFGQRNSMNTEAFF.

This chain connects TRBV7-6 to TRBJ2-7, with D maybe TRBD2 (6 bases). The CDR3 has 13 amino acids. Germline lookup yields CDR1 SGHVS and CDR2 FNYEAQ. V lost 5 bases and J lost 6, with 14 bases in between. This CDR3 is CASSPGVVGEQYF. The CDR3, as DNA: TGTGCCAGCAGCCCGGGGGTCGTGGGCGAGCAGTACTTC.

This chain joins TRBV19 and TRBJ1-2; 10 bases are shared with TRBD1. The trim removed 4 bases at V and 5 bases at J, leaving 4 bases unmatched. CDR1 is LNHDA and CDR2 is SQIVND in the germline V gene (reference sequence). This CDR3 has 14 residues. CDR3 residues: CASSSMGQGYGYTF. CDR3 nucleotide sequence: TGTGCCAGTAGTAGCATGGGACAGGGGTATGGCTACACCTTC.